The source of this TCR beta chain is a study of blood T cell repertoires in COVID-19. Assay: immunoSEQ multiplex PCR; the TCRdb copy retains only in-frame clones and omits some. The sample contains about 160,000 clones, roughly four fifths of which appear only once. The sequenced material came from peripheral blood. This TCR came from a human donor in a cohort sampled during active COVID-19.

The CDR3 sequence: CASSRTLNTEAFF. CDR3 sequence (DNA): TGCGCCAGCAGTAGGACACTGAACACTGAAGCTTTCTTT. This sequence joins TRBV5-1 and TRBJ1-1; the D gene is possibly TRBD1 (5 bases). CDR3 length: 13 residues. The germline V gene encodes CDR1 SGHRS and CDR2 YFSETQ. V was pared by 5 bases and J by 0 bases, with 8 bases between.